This T cell receptor (beta chain) was captured by sequencing in a study of persistence of HIV-infected CD4 T cells. As regards this clone: Its antigen is not known.

An overlapping HIV-1 Gag peptide pool stimulated these cells at roughly 0.97 ug/peptide/mL. Sorting of responding CD4+ T cells relied on upregulated CD40 ligand together with CD69. Suppressive ART was started during chronic HIV-1 infection in these adults. Plasma HIV-1 RNA stayed below 50 copies/mL for at least 4 years. V gave up 5 bases and J gave up 3 bases, with 11 bases separating them. In germline, CDR1 is SGHAT, CDR2 FQDESV (reference sequence). This CDR3 region has 13 residues. This was the immunoSEQ version 4 assay in survey mode. Some clones are missing from TCRdb's copy, which holds only in-frame ones; the method was immunoSEQ multiplex PCR. This sample carries about 13,000 clones, about three fifths of them seen once, and the ten largest clones take about 7%.

The source is an adult man with HIV who was CMV-seropositive. The sample here was CD4+ T cells sorted from PBMCs after roughly 17-hour stimulation, taken from a patient who received antiretroviral therapy. This rearrangement joins TRBV11-1 to TRBJ2-7; TRBD2 is a possible D gene (5 bases). The CDR3 DNA is TGTGCCAGCAGCCGAGGACTGAACTACGAGCAGTACTTC. Protein product: CASSRGLNYEQYF.